The clone carrying this T cell receptor beta chain was counted ten times or more. Antigen specificity is unknown. A read error may produce the germline difference seen at one junction end. TCRdb used MiXCR to reprocess the 5' RACE reads, holding one entry per CDR3 protein. The sample shows 55,000 to 70,000 distinct CDR3 sequences, almost 4% of them seen only once. This record belongs to a study of neurological immune-mediated disorders. Looking at the study overall: Disease course was recorded as relapsing-remitting for roughly 31 and secondary progressive for about 9% of the roughly 34 multiple sclerosis patients. Study findings and constraints: No sharing of CDR3 amino acid sequences was observed among expanded clones across subjects, suggesting private repertoires in all groups.

The unsorted libraries originated from 2 million PBMCs that had been stored at -80 C. The CDR3 loop spans 15 amino acids. Per germline, CDR1 SGHRS and CDR2 YFSETQ. The sample consisted of PBMCs. The receptor comes from a man in his thirties or forties with multiple sclerosis. The rearrangement joins TRBV5-1 to TRBJ2-2; 8 positions match TRBD1. The CDR3 DNA reads as TGTGCCAGCAGCTCTGGACAGGGGAACACCGGGGAGCTGTTTTTT. It is translated as CASSSGQGNTGELFF. The complete variable domain, with remaining parts taken from reference TRBV5-1 and TRBJ2-2, reads KAGVTQTPRYLIKTRGQQVTLSCSPISGHRSVSWYQQTPGQGLQFLFEYFSETQRNKGNFPGRFSGRQFSNSRSEMNVSTLELGDSALYLCASSSGQGNTGELFFGEGSRLTVL.